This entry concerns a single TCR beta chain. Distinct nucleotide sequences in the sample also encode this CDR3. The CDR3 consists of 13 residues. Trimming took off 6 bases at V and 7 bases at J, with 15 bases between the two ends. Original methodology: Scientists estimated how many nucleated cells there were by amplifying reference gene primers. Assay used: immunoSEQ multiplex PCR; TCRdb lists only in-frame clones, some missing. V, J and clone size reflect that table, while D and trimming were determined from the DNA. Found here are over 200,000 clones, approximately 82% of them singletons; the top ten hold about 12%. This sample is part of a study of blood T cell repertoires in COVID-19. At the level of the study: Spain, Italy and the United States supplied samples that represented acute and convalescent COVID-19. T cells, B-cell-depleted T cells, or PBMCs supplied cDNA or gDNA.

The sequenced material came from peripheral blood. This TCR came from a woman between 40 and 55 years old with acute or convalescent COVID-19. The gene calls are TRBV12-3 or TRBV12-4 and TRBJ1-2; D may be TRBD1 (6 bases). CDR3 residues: CASSLQGMGGYTF. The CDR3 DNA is TGTGCCAGCAGCCTACAGGGTATGGGTGGCTACACCTTC.